Below, 18 T cell receptor beta chains from the same sample are listed, as sequenced in a study of identical twins. TCRdb itself ran the 5' RACE reads through MiXCR, one entry per CDR3 protein. The data show fewer than 800,000 distinct CDR3 sequences, around 7.4% seen once. The sample was also linked to a second study, of yellow fever vaccine responses in identical twins.

Material for sequencing was PBMCs. All receptors come from a woman aged 18-29 years in good health.

The table lists this clonotype with many counts. This chain links TRBV7-8 with TRBJ1-5, with D hard to call. CDR1 is SGHVS and CDR2 is FQNEAQ in the germline V gene. There are 17 residues in the CDR3. V was pared by 2 bases and J by 6 bases, with 20 bases between. The CDR3 sequence: CASSLRRLFRWGQPQHF. DNA of the CDR3: TGTGCCAGCAGCTTACGCCGTCTGTTTAGGTGGGGTCAGCCCCAGCATTTT.

In this sample, this clonotype turned up many times. The V gene is TRBV12-3 or TRBV12-4, the J gene TRBJ2-7; 11 bases match TRBD1. V shed 5 bases and J 1 base; nucleotides not matched to a gene: 4. This CDR3 contains 15 residues. The CDR3 nucleotides read TGTGCCAGCAGTCGCCGGGACAGGGGGTCCTACGAGCAGTACTTC. Translating gives CASSRRDRGSYEQYF.

This clonotype was recorded many times. This chain uses TRBV7-8 with TRBJ2-7; D tentatively reads TRBD1 or TRBD2 (5 bases each). V was trimmed by 5 bases and J by 1 base, leaving 15 bases between them. The CDR3 has 15 amino acids. CDR1 is SGHVS and CDR2 is FQNEAQ in the germline V gene. CDR3 amino acids: CASSQVQGPSYEQYV. For the CDR3, the DNA is TGTGCCAGCAGCCAGGTCCAGGGACCATCCTACGAGCAGTACGTC.

This chain connects TRBV4-1 to TRBJ2-5, with TRBD2 as a possible D gene (5 bases). The CDR3 sequence is 18 residues long. Germline assignment: CDR1 MGHRA and CDR2 YSYEKL. V dropped 1 base and J dropped 5 bases, with 23 bases sitting between them. The CDR3 reads CASSQGLASSQSRETQYF. The CDR3 coding sequence is TGCGCCAGCAGCCAAGGTTTGGCTAGCTCCCAAAGTAGGGAGACCCAGTACTTC.

This clonotype was seen only a few times. In nucleotides, the CDR3 is TGTGCCGGCGGGACGGTGAAGGATGAGCAGTTCTTC. Amino acids: CAGGTVKDEQFF. The chain combines TRBV21-1 with TRBJ2-1; TRBD1 was called by the table and not checked on the DNA. TRBV21-1 is recorded as a pseudogene. CDR3 length: 12 amino acids.

This clonotype came up many times. The chain carries TRBV12-3 or TRBV12-4 and TRBJ2-4; D remains ambiguous. This CDR3 is 14 amino acids long. Trimming took 6 bases from V and 0 from J, leaving 9 bases between them. CDR3 DNA: TGTGCCAGCAGCCGTACTTCAGCCAAAAACATTCAGTACTTC. This sequence encodes CASSRTSAKNIQYF.

There are many counts of this clonotype. This chain links TRBV12-3 or TRBV12-4 with TRBJ1-1; TRBD1 might be the D (5 bases). With 6 bases removed from V and 5 bases from J, the gap between germline ends came to 10 bases. CDR3 length: 12 amino acids. CDR3: CASSPGRTEAFF. DNA of the CDR3: TGTGCCAGCAGCCCAGGGAGAACTGAAGCTTTCTTT.

This clonotype has a count of ten or more. The chain employs TRBV20-1 and TRBJ2-7; the D gene could be TRBD1 or TRBD2 (5 bases each). This CDR3 comprises 12 residues. The V end was cut by 6 bases, the J end by 3 bases, with 12 bases between. Germline V gene sequence: CDR1 DFQATT, CDR2 SNEGSKA (reference sequence). CDR3 region: CSAEGTLYEQYV. The CDR3 DNA sequence: TGCAGTGCCGAGGGGACCCTCTACGAGCAGTACGTC.

The sample holds a few counts of this clonotype. This chain connects TRBV20-1 to TRBJ2-1; D is perhaps TRBD2 (6 bases). The CDR3 extends over 14 amino acids. The germline V and J ends were trimmed by 2 bases and 3 bases, with 11 bases remaining between them. Germline assignment: CDR1 DFQATT and CDR2 SNEGSKA (reference sequence). The CDR3 coding sequence is TGCAGTGCTAGATCACTAGCACTCTACAATGAGCAGTTCTTC. Its protein product is CSARSLALYNEQFF.

This clonotype showed up just a few times. The V call is TRBV7-9, the J call TRBJ1-1; 9 nucleotides agree with TRBD1. Per germline, CDR1 SEHNR and CDR2 FQNEAQ (reference sequence). The V and J ends lost 7 bases and 4 bases, in that order; junction bases with no gene match: 1. The CDR3 loop spans 12 amino acids. CDR3 in amino acids: CASNRGPTEAFF. The DNA of the CDR3 is TGTGCCAGCAACAGGGGGCCCACTGAAGCTTTCTTT.

This clonotype was found a few times. V gene TRBV28 combines with J gene TRBJ2-5, with D maybe TRBD1 (5 bases). Trimming removed 8 bases from V and 5 bases from J, with 30 bases in between. Per germline, CDR1 MDHEN and CDR2 SYDVKM. The CDR3 extends over 18 amino acids. The CDR3 DNA reads as TGTGCCAGCCCGCTCGACAGCTTACAAAAAGTCCCAACGGAGACCCAGTACTTC. It specifies CASPLDSLQKVPTETQYF.

V usage is TRBV5-1 and J usage is TRBJ2-1; TRBD1 agrees at 8 bases. The V and J ends lost 7 bases and 8 bases, in that order; junction bases with no gene match: 5. Germline V gives CDR1 SGHRS, CDR2 YFSETQ. The length of the CDR3 is 12 residues. CDR3: CASGTGLDEQFF. In nucleotides, the CDR3 is TGCGCCAGCGGGACAGGATTAGATGAGCAGTTCTTC.

In its sample, this clonotype was seen a few times. The rearrangement links TRBV7-9 to TRBJ2-1; 7 nucleotides line up with TRBD2. Trimming at V came to 8 bases and at J to 7 bases, leaving 8 bases not matched to a gene. Germline CDR1 reads SEHNR; CDR2 reads FQNEAQ (reference sequence). The CDR3 runs 13 residues. CDR3: CASGLAVINEQFF. CDR3 DNA sequence: TGTGCCAGCGGGCTAGCGGTAATTAATGAGCAGTTCTTC.

Ten or more counts support this clonotype. The junction shows a germline mismatch at one end, possibly a read error. The V call is TRBV5-1, the J call TRBJ2-1; 9 nucleotides align to TRBD2. CDR1 is SGHRS, CDR2 YFSETQ, per germline. There are 15 residues in the CDR3. The CDR3 region is CASSPRTSDYNEQFF. The CDR3 nucleotides read TGTGCCAGCAGCCCACGGACTAGCGACTACAATGAGCAGTTCTTC. Together with reference TRBV5-1 and TRBJ2-1, the CDR3 gives the full variable domain: KAGVTQTPRYLIKTRGQQVTLSCSPISGHRSVSWYQQTPGQGLQFLFEYFSETQRNKGNFPGRFSGRQFSNSRSEMNVSTLELGDSALYLCASSPRTSDYNEQFFGPGTRLTVL.

This clonotype came up many times. The rearrangement joins TRBV5-1 to TRBJ1-4, with 9 bases aligning to TRBD1. In germline, CDR1 is SGHRS, CDR2 YFSETQ. This CDR3 is built from 15 residues. V was clipped by 4 bases and J by 3 bases; unmatched bases: 4. Written as DNA, the CDR3 is TGCGCCAGCAGCACGGGACAGGGAGCTAATGAAAAACTGTTTTTT. This gives the protein CASSTGQGANEKLFF.

Ten or more counts support this clonotype. J is TRBJ1-1 and V is TRBV10-3; D is unclear. The CDR3 is 14 residues long. Germline values: CDR1 ENHRY, CDR2 SYGVKD. The ends were cut back, 0 bases at V and 1 base at J, with 6 bases in the middle. The CDR3 protein is CAISESGANTEAFF. Written as DNA, the CDR3 is TGTGCCATCAGTGAGTCGGGAGCGAACACTGAAGCTTTCTTT.

The table lists this clonotype with many counts. The chain combines TRBV5-5 with TRBJ2-1; 7 bases align to TRBD1. V shed 7 bases, J shed 2 bases, and the junction held 6 bases outside the gene matches. Looked up from germline, CDR1 is SGHKS and CDR2 is YYEKEE (reference sequence). CDR3 size: 14 residues. The DNA of the CDR3 is TGTGCCAGCGCTCTCGACAGGGCCTACAATGAGCAGTTCTTC. Its protein product is CASALDRAYNEQFF.

This clonotype was recorded at least ten times. The rearrangement links TRBV29-1 to TRBJ2-1; 10 nucleotides match TRBD2. The V and J ends lost 3 bases and 9 bases, in that order; junction bases with no gene match: 8. CDR3 length: 14 residues. Germline CDR1 is SQVTM and CDR2 is ANQGSEA. CDR3 sequence reads: CSVDLLAGVGEQFF. DNA for the CDR3: TGCAGCGTTGACTTGCTAGCGGGAGTGGGTGAGCAGTTCTTC.